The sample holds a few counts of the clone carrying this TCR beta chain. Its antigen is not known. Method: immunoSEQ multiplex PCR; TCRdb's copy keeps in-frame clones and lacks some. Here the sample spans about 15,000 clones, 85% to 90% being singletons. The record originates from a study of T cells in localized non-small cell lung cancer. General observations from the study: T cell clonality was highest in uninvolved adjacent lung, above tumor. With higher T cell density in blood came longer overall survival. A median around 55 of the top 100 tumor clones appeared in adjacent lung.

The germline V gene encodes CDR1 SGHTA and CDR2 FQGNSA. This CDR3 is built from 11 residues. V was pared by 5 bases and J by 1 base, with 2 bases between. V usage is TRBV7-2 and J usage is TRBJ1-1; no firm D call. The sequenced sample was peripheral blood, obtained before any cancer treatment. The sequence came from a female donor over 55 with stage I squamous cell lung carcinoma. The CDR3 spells CASSQNTEAFF. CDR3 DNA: TGTGCCAGCAGCCAGAACACTGAAGCTTTCTTT.